This TCR beta chain came from a study of blood T cell repertoires in COVID-19. Across the study: Sites in the United States, Italy and Spain provided acute and convalescent COVID-19 samples. The analysed material was cDNA or gDNA that came from T cells, B-cell-depleted T cells, or PBMCs.

Germline lookup yields CDR1 SQVTM and CDR2 ANQGSEA. The V segment lost 4 bases and the J segment 6 bases; nucleotides outside the gene matches: 5. This CDR3 comprises 13 residues. The Seattle patients joined while their infection was active and were tracked longitudinally afterward. Authors' data handling: The authors estimated nucleated cell counts from reference gene primer amplification. Profiled with immunoSEQ multiplex PCR; TCRdb holds only in-frame clones, not every one. The DNA was the basis for D and trimming; V, J and clone size are from that table. Of 150,000 to 200,000 clones listed, just under 90% are singletons.

The V call is TRBV29-1, the J call TRBJ1-1; 10 bases are a match to TRBD1. The specimen sequenced was peripheral blood. This receptor was obtained from a woman in her seventies with COVID-19, enrolled during active disease. The CDR3 DNA sequence: TGCAGCGTTGTGGGACAGGGGAGGGCTGAAGCTTTCTTT. It is translated as CSVVGQGRAEAFF.